This T cell receptor beta chain was captured in a study of T-cell memory formation after mild COVID-19. Study outcomes and limitations: Pre-infection memory already had some responding clones, implying cross-reactive memory joined. Shrinking CD4+ clones resided mostly in CM and EM, and CD8+ ones in EMRA.

TCRdb analysed the 5' RACE reads with MiXCR anew, one entry per CDR3 protein. Among 350,000 to 500,000 distinct CDR3 sequences, 15% to 20% were seen once, and the ten largest hold around a fifth. CDR3 size: 15 residues. The germline V gene encodes CDR1 MGHDK and CDR2 SYGVNS. The trim removed 4 bases at V and 5 bases at J, leaving 3 bases unmatched. As regards this clonotype: The antigen is not known.

This receptor was obtained from a young man who had mild COVID-19 (a few samples of this study predate the infection). Cell type and time point are not known. The V and J genes are TRBV25-1 and TRBJ2-2, with TRBD1 matching over 11 bases. Sequencing was performed on PBMCs or a T cell subset sorted from them (not recorded which). The CDR3 loop reads CASSVDRGLTGELFF. CDR3 DNA sequence: TGTGCCAGCAGTGTGGACAGGGGGCTAACCGGGGAGCTGTTTTTT.